A single sample gave rise to the 21 T cell receptor beta chains below, sequenced in a study of human T cells and chemical hapten exposure. A single record per CDR3 protein comes from TCRdb applying MiXCR to the RACE reads. The sample records 300,000 to 450,000 distinct CDR3 sequences, roughly 6% being singletons. The sample's time point: pre-sensitization, week 0. This sample's treatment: therapeutic diphenylcyclopropenone sensitization with weekly scalp DPC. The sample was whole blood, taken in connection with sensitization to the hapten diphenylcyclopropenone (DPC). Receptors originate from a woman between 18 and 30 years old with alopecia areata. Some clones in this sample may be carry-over from other donors' samples.

This clonotype was detected many times. The J gene is TRBJ2-7, the V gene TRBV6-2 or TRBV6-3; no definite D call. Germline-derived CDR1 and CDR2 are MNHEY and SVGEGT. CDR3 length equals 13 residues. V dropped 0 bases and J dropped 5 bases, with 8 bases sitting between them. The CDR3 nucleotides read TGTGCCAGCAGTTACTCACTTTGGGACGAGCAGTACTTC. This gives the protein CASSYSLWDEQYF.

This clonotype was observed many times. V usage is TRBV14 and J usage is TRBJ2-7; the D gene is possibly TRBD2 (5 bases). The CDR3 is made up of 15 amino acids. Germline lookup yields CDR1 SGHDN and CDR2 FVKESK. Trimming left V 4 bases short and J 2 bases short, with 15 bases between. The CDR3 reads CASSPISGLTYEQYF. The CDR3 coding sequence is TGTGCCAGCAGCCCCATCAGCGGACTTACCTACGAGCAGTACTTC.

This sequence joins TRBV19 and TRBJ1-2; 7 bases fit TRBD1. Germline V CDR1 and CDR2: LNHDA, SQIVND (reference sequence). The CDR3 totals 15 residues. The V gene end was trimmed by 4 bases and the J gene end by 3 bases; junction bases not matched to a gene: 8. CDR3 nucleotides: TGTGCCAGTAGTAAGGAGACAGGGACCCACTATGGCTACACCTTC. It encodes CASSKETGTHYGYTF.

The chain carries TRBV12-3 or TRBV12-4 and TRBJ2-3; possibly TRBD2 for D (6 bases). Trimming took off 3 bases at V and 2 bases at J, with 12 bases between the two ends. The CDR3 loop spans 15 amino acids. In DNA form, the CDR3 reads TGTGCCAGCAGTTTTGGGGACTCCGCCACAGATACGCAGTATTTT. Its protein is CASSFGDSATDTQYF.

This clonotype was picked up many times. The chain is built from TRBV12-3 or TRBV12-4 and TRBJ1-1; D unclear. The V gene lost 2 bases and the J gene lost 6 bases, with 7 bases spanning the gap. CDR3 length: 12 amino acids. This CDR3 is CASSLFEAEAFF. The CDR3 DNA is TGTGCCAGCAGTTTATTTGAGGCTGAAGCTTTCTTT.

The chain combines TRBV28 with TRBJ2-7, with 7 positions matching TRBD2. The CDR3 consists of 15 residues. The junction had 7 bases not matched to a gene; V was cut back by 3 bases and J by 2 bases. Germline CDR1 reads MDHEN; CDR2 reads SYDVKM. As DNA, the CDR3 is TGTGCCAGCAGTTTTGGCGGGGGTCCCACCTACGAGCAGTACTTC. Translating gives CASSFGGGPTYEQYF.

This clonotype was recorded a few times. The chain is built from TRBV4-3 and TRBJ1-2; unclear D gene. Trimming removed 1 base from V and 3 bases from J, with 12 bases in between. The CDR3 contains 15 residues. Germline V CDR1 and CDR2: LGHNA, YSLEER. The CDR3 spells CASSQARRLDYGYTF. CDR3 sequence (DNA): TGCGCCAGCAGCCAAGCTCGGAGATTAGACTATGGCTACACCTTC.

The chain combines TRBV20-1 with TRBJ2-3; D is perhaps TRBD1 (7 bases). CDR1 is DFQATT, CDR2 SNEGSKA, per germline (reference sequence). The CDR3 length is 17 residues. The V end lost 3 bases, the J end lost 0 bases, and 19 bases lay between the germline ends. CDR3 in amino acids: CSASARPQGTSTDTQYF. DNA for the CDR3: TGCAGTGCTAGCGCCCGCCCACAGGGGACTAGCACAGATACGCAGTATTTT.

This clonotype was found many times. This chain uses TRBV3-1 with TRBJ1-6; no clear D. The CDR3 runs to 15 residues. Germline loops: CDR1 LGHDT, CDR2 YNNKEL (reference sequence). V was trimmed by 4 bases and J by 6 bases, leaving 13 bases between them. This CDR3 is CASSPFEGGNSPLHF. The CDR3 DNA is TGTGCCAGCAGCCCCTTTGAGGGCGGTAATTCACCCCTCCACTTT.

The chain has TRBV7-2 and TRBJ2-1; D remains unclear. V dropped 5 bases and J dropped 6 bases, with 17 bases sitting between them. In germline, CDR1 is SGHTA, CDR2 FQGNSA. The CDR3 spans 15 residues. CDR3 nucleotide sequence: TGTGCCAGCAGCCATTGGGCCCGTTCTGTCAATGAGCAGTTCTTC. Translating it yields CASSHWARSVNEQFF.

This clonotype was detected many times. This sequence joins TRBV2 and TRBJ2-3, with 8 bases fitting TRBD2. In germline, CDR1 is SNHLY, CDR2 FYNNEI. CDR3 length: 15 residues. J gave up 1 base and V 5 bases, and 5 bases lay outside the gene matches. The CDR3: CASSIRAGGTDTQYF. The CDR3 DNA reads as TGTGCCAGCAGTATACGAGCGGGGGGCACAGATACGCAGTATTTT. The full variable domain, in which reference TRBV2 and TRBJ2-3 provide the parts outside the CDR3, is EPEVTQTPSHQVTQMGQEVILRCVPISNHLYFYWYRQILGQKVEFLVSFYNNEISEKSEIFDDQFSVERPDGSNFTLKIRSTKLEDSAMYFCASSIRAGGTDTQYFGPGTRLTVL.

This clonotype has a handful of counts. The chain links TRBV6-6 to TRBJ2-7; tentative D call: TRBD1 (5 bases). V lost 4 bases and J 4 bases, leaving 17 bases between the germline ends. Germline V gene data show CDR1 as MNHNY and CDR2 as SVGAGI (reference sequence). This CDR3 is 15 amino acids long. This CDR3 reads CASSSLGRDVYEQYF. The CDR3 DNA reads as TGTGCCAGCAGTTCCCTGGGCAGGGATGTGTACGAGCAGTACTTC.

This chain links TRBV5-1 with TRBJ2-7; 8 bases fit TRBD1. Germline CDR1 is SGHRS and CDR2 is YFSETQ. The CDR3 spans 15 residues. V was clipped by 5 bases and J by 2 bases; unmatched bases: 9. The CDR3 bases are TGCGCCAGCAGTACCTTGGGGACAGGCCCCTACGAGCAGTACTTC. It encodes CASSTLGTGPYEQYF. Complete variable domain (other parts from reference TRBV5-1 and TRBJ2-7): KAGVTQTPRYLIKTRGQQVTLSCSPISGHRSVSWYQQTPGQGLQFLFEYFSETQRNKGNFPGRFSGRQFSNSRSEMNVSTLELGDSALYLCASSTLGTGPYEQYFGPGTRLTVT.

This clonotype was seen repeatedly, ten times or more. This sequence joins TRBV7-9 and TRBJ2-1, with TRBD2 identical over 9 bases. V shed 5 bases and J 1 base; nucleotides not matched to a gene: 15. Germline V gene sequence: CDR1 SEHNR, CDR2 FQNEAQ (reference sequence). The CDR3 consists of 19 residues. CDR3 bases: TGTGCCAGCAGCCCCAGGATTCTTGCAAGCGGGGGGTCCTACAATGAGCAGTTCTTC. Translation: CASSPRILASGGSYNEQFF. Filled out from reference TRBV7-9 and TRBJ2-1, the complete variable domain reads DTGVSQNPRHKITKRGQNVTFRCDPISEHNRLYWYRQTLGQGPEFLTYFQNEAQLEKSRLLSDRFSAERPKGSFSTLEIQRTEQGDSAMYLCASSPRILASGGSYNEQFFGPGTRLTVL.

The rearrangement joins TRBV14 to TRBJ1-2; TRBD1 might be the D (6 bases). Deletions cut 4 bases from V and 4 bases from J, with 16 bases between. The CDR3 length is 15 residues. In germline, CDR1 is SGHDN, CDR2 FVKESK. CDR3 in DNA: TGTGCCAGCAGCCTCAGAGGGGGAGGAGGCTATGGCTACACCTTC. Its translation is CASSLRGGGGYGYTF.

The V and J genes are TRBV4-2 and TRBJ1-2; no clear D. The CDR3 totals 15 residues. Per germline, CDR1 LGHNA and CDR2 YNFKEQ. V lost 1 base to trimming and J lost 2 bases, with 11 bases between them. CDR3 sequence (DNA): TGTGCCAGCAGCCAAGGTACCGGGATGAACTATGGCTACACCTTC. It specifies CASSQGTGMNYGYTF.

The CDR3 coding sequence is TGCAGCGACCGCCCGGGACCAAGGAACTACAATCAGCCCCAGCATTTT. Translation gives CSDRPGPRNYNQPQHF. This rearrangement joins TRBV29-1 to TRBJ1-5; D might be TRBD1 (5 bases). Germline CDR1 reads SQVTM; CDR2 reads ANQGSEA. The CDR3 contains 16 residues. Between the trimmed V and J ends, which lost 7 bases and 3 bases, there was a span of 22 bases.

At least ten counts were recorded for this clonotype. The chain carries TRBV7-3 and TRBJ2-3; perhaps D is TRBD1 or TRBD2 (5 bases each). CDR1 SGHTA and CDR2 FQGTGA come from the germline V gene. The CDR3 covers 19 residues. V lost 1 base and J lost 2, with 22 bases in between. The CDR3 DNA reads TGTGCCAGCAGCTTAAAACGTATAGCGTCAGGGCCGCTCACAGATACGCAGTATTTT. Translation gives CASSLKRIASGPLTDTQYF.

Ten or more counts support this clonotype. The V call is TRBV10-3, the J call TRBJ2-3; no definite D call. Germline V lookup: CDR1 ENHRY, CDR2 SYGVKD. V lost 3 bases and J lost 4, with 5 bases in between. The CDR3 totals 12 residues. The CDR3 nucleotides are TGTGCCATCAGTGAAGTGTCAGATACGCAGTATTTT. Amino acid sequence: CAISEVSDTQYF.

This clonotype was recorded many times. The chain employs TRBV27 and TRBJ2-3, with D maybe TRBD1 (6 bases). Per germline, CDR1 MNHEY and CDR2 SMNVEV (reference sequence). V was pared by 5 bases and J by 3 bases, with 21 bases between. This CDR3 region has 17 residues. The CDR3: CASSNSKSNQGTDTQYF. In DNA, the CDR3 is TGTGCCAGCAGTAACTCCAAAAGCAATCAGGGGACAGATACGCAGTATTTT.

The rearrangement uses TRBV7-9 and TRBJ1-1; tentatively, D is TRBD1 (5 bases). CDR1 is SEHNR and CDR2 is FQNEAQ in the germline V gene (reference sequence). The CDR3 contains 14 residues. The V and J ends lost 5 bases and 3 bases respectively, with 13 bases between them. The CDR3 loop reads CASSPIQEDTEAFF. The CDR3 DNA follows: TGTGCCAGCAGCCCCATACAGGAGGACACTGAAGCTTTCTTT.